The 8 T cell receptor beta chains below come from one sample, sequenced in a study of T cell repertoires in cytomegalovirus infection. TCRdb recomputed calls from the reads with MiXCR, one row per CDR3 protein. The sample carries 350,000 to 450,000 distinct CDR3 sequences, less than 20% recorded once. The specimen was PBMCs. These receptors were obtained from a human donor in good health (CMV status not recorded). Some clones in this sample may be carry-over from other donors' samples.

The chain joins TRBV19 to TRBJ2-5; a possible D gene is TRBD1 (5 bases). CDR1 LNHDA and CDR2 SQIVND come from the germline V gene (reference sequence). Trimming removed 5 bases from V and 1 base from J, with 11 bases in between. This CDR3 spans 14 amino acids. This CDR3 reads CASSRADSQETQYF. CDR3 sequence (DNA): TGTGCCAGTAGTCGTGCCGACAGCCAAGAGACCCAGTACTTC.

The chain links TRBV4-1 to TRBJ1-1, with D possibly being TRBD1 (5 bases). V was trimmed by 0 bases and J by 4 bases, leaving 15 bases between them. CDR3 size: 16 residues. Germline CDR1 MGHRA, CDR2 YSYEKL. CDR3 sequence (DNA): TGCGCCAGCAGCCAAGAGAGGGGAAGATGGCCCACTGAAGCTTTCTTT. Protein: CASSQERGRWPTEAFF.

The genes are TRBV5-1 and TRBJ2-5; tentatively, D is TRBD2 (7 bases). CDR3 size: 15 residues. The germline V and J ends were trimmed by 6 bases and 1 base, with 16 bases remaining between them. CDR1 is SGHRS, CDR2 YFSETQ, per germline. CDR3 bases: TGCGCCAGCATGAGGGGGGGATCGGGCCAAGAGACCCAGTACTTC. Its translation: CASMRGGSGQETQYF. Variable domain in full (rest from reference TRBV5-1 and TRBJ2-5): KAGVTQTPRYLIKTRGQQVTLSCSPISGHRSVSWYQQTPGQGLQFLFEYFSETQRNKGNFPGRFSGRQFSNSRSEMNVSTLELGDSALYLCASMRGGSGQETQYFGPGTRLLVL.

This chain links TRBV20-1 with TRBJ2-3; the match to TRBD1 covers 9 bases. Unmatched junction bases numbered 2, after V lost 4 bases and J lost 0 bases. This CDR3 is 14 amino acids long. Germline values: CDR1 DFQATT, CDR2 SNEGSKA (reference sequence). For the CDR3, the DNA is TGCAGTGCTACCGGGACAGGGAGCACAGATACGCAGTATTTT. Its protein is CSATGTGSTDTQYF.

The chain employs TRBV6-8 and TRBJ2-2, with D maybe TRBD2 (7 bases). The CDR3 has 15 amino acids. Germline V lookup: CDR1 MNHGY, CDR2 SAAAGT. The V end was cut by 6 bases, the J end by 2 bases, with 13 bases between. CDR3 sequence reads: CASSPGGINTGELFF. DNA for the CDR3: TGTGCCAGCAGCCCGGGGGGCATAAACACCGGGGAGCTGTTTTTT.

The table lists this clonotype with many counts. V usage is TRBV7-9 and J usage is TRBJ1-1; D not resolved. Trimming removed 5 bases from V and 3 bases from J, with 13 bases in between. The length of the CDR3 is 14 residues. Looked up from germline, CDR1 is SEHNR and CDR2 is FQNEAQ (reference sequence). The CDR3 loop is CASSGRTADTEAFF. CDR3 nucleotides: TGTGCCAGCAGCGGCCGGACGGCTGACACTGAAGCTTTCTTT.

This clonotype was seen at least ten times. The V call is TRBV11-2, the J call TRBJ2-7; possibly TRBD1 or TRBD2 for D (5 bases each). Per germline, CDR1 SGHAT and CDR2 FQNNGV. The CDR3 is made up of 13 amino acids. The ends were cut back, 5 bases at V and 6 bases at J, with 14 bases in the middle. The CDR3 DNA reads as TGTGCCAGCAGCGGACCAGGGACGGGCGAGCAGTACTTC. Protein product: CASSGPGTGEQYF.

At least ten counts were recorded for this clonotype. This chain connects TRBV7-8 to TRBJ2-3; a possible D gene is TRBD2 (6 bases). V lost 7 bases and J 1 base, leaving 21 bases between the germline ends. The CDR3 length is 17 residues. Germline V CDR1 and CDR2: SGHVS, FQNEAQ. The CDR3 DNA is TGTGCCAGCAAACTGTTGGGAGGCATGGGGGGCACAGATACGCAGTATTTT. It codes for CASKLLGGMGGTDTQYF. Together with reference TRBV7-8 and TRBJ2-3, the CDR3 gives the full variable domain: GAGVSQSPRYKVAKRGQDVALRCDPISGHVSLFWYQQALGQGPEFLTYFQNEAQLDKSGLPSDRFFAERPEGSVSTLKIQRTQQEDSAVYLCASKLLGGMGGTDTQYFGPGTRLTVL.